This T cell receptor (beta chain) was profiled in a study of monozygotic twins with inflammatory bowel disease. Each UMI harboured a 6-nucleotide sample barcode and was appended via template switching. Two rounds of nested PCR, of approximately 16 and 10 cycles, were run on TCRalpha and TCRbeta cDNA. TCRdb derives one entry per CDR3 protein from the 5' RACE reads, leaving out DNA. The sample shows 350,000 to 400,000 distinct CDR3 sequences, and approximately 2.8% sits with its ten largest clones. As to this clonotype: Its specificity is unknown.

Study-wide points: Fewer shared clonotypes with others were found in IBD patients than in healthy twins, especially with disease activity.

Each donor supplied about 2.7 ml of blood. This CDR3 contains 15 residues. Per the germline V gene, CDR1 is DFQATT and CDR2 is SNEGSKA (reference sequence). The clonotype originates from a human donor with ulcerative colitis or Crohn's disease, or a healthy co-twin of an affected twin (not recorded which). Sample: blood. The chain couples TRBV20-1 to TRBJ2-7; TCRdb names TRBD1, which stays unverified in the absence of DNA. The CDR3 loop reads CSARDSGQGVGEQYF.